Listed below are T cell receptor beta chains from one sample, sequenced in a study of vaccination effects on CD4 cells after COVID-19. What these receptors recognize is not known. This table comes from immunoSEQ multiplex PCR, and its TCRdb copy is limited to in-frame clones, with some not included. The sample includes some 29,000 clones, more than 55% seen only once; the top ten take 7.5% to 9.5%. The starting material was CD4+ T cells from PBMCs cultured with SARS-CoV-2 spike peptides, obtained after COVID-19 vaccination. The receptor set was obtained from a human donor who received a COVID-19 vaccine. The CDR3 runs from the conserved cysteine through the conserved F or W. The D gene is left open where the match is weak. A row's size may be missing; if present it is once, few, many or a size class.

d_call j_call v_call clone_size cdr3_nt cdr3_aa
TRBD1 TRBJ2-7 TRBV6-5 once TGTGCCAGCCAGAGGGACAGAAACTACGAGCAGTACTTC CASQRDRNYEQYF
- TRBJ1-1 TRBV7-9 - TGTGCCAGCAGCCCGGGAGCCCCCGGAGGTTTCGAAGCTTTCTTT CASSPGAPGGFEAFF
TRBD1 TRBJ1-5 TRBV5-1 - TGCGCCAGCAGCACAGGGGATGAGGGACAGCCCCAGCATTTT CASSTGDEGQPQHF
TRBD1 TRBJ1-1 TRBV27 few TGTGCCAGCAGTTTAGATGGCAGGGGGCCTGAAGCTTTCTTT CASSLDGRGPEAFF
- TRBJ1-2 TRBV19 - TGTGCCAGTAGTATTGGCCGGACTCAAGCCTATGGCTACACCTTC CASSIGRTQAYGYTF
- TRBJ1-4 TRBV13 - TGTGCCAGCAGCTTAGGGAAAGACGGGACTCGTCTCGAAAAACTGTTTTTT CASSLGKDGTRLEKLFF
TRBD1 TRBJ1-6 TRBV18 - TGTGCCAGCTCACCAGCCGGGACAGGGGACAATTCACCCCTCCACTTT CASSPAGTGDNSPLHF
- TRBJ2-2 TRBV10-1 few TGCGCCAGCAGTGCCGGCCAACCGAACACCGGGGAGCTGTTTTTT CASSAGQPNTGELFF
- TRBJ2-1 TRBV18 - TGTGCCAGCTCACCACCGAATAAGGGGCTGGGCTACAATGAGCAGTTCTTC CASSPPNKGLGYNEQFF
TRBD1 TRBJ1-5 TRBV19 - TGTGCCAGTAGTTCGACAGGGGGTAGCAATCAGCCCCAGCATTTT CASSSTGGSNQPQHF
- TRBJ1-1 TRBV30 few TGTGCCTGGAGTGTAAATCGGAGGAACACTGAAGCTTTCTTT CAWSVNRRNTEAFF
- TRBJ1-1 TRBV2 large TGTGCCAGCAGTGAAGCGGTACAGATGAACACTGAAGCTTTCTTT CASSEAVQMNTEAFF
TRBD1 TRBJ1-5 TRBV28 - TGTGCCAGCAAAACAGGGGGCGGGGGTCAGCCCCAGCATTTT CASKTGGGGQPQHF
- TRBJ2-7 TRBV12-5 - TGTGCTAGTGGTTTGGTAGTAAGTCGACTACTCTACGAGCAGTACTTC CASGLVVSRLLYEQYF
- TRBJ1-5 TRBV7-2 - TGTGCCAGCAGCGTCAGGGTCGATCAGCCCCAGCATTTT CASSVRVDQPQHF
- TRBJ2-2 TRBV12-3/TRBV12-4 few TGTGCCAGCAGTTATACTAGCGGGGAGCTGTTTTTT CASSYTSGELFF
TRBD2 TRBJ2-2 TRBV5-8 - TGTGCCAGCAGCTTGGGGACTAGCGGGAACACCGGGGAGCTGTTTTTT CASSLGTSGNTGELFF
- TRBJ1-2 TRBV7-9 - TGTGCCAGCGGGTGGAACAGGGATGGCTATGGCTACACCTTC CASGWNRDGYGYTF
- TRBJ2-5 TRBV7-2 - TGTGCCAGCAGCTTAGCGTGGGGGAGAGAGACCCAGTACTTC CASSLAWGRETQYF
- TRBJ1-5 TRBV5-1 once TGCGCCAGCAGCTTGCTACAGGGCGATCAGCCCCAGCATTTT CASSLLQGDQPQHF
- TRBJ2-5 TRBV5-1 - TGCGCCAGCAGCTTGACAGTGGGACAAGAGACCCAGTACTTC CASSLTVGQETQYF
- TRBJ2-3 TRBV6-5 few TGTGCCAGCAGTTACTCGACGGGGCGCACAGATACGCAGTATTTT CASSYSTGRTDTQYF
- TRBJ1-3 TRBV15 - TGTGCCACCAGCAGAGATGCAGGGATAAACACCATATATTTT CATSRDAGINTIYF
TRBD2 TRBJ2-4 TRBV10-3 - TGTGCCATCAGTGACGGGACTAGCGGGAGCGGCAAAAACATTCAGTACTTC CAISDGTSGSGKNIQYF
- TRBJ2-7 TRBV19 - TGTGCCAGTAGTACTAGCGAGATCTCCTACGAGCAGTACTTC CASSTSEISYEQYF
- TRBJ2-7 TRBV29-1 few TGCAGCGTTGATTGCGGACATCCAAACTACGAGCAGTACTTC CSVDCGHPNYEQYF
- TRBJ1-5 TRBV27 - TGTGCCAGCAGTTTGTCAGGGGAGGCGAATCAGCCCCAGCATTTT CASSLSGEANQPQHF
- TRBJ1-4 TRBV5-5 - TGTGCCAGCAGCTTGTCCAGGGTGCCGACAACTAATGAAAAACTGTTTTTT CASSLSRVPTTNEKLFF
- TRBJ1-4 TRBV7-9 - TGTGCCAGCAGCTCAGCCGCAGGGAGAGGCAATGAAAAACTGTTTTTT CASSSAAGRGNEKLFF
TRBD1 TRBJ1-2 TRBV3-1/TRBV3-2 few TGTGCCAGCAACCAACCGGGACAGTATGGCTACACCTTC CASNQPGQYGYTF
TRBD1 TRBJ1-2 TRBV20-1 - TGCAGTGCAACAGGGGGCAATGGCTACACCTTC CSATGGNGYTF
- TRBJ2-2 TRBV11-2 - TGTGCCAGCAGCTTACGTGGGGGCGCGAACACCGGGGAGCTGTTTTTT CASSLRGGANTGELFF
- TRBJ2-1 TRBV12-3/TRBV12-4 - TGTGCCAGCACCCACCGCAATGAGCAGTTCTTC CASTHRNEQFF
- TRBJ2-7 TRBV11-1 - TGTGCCAGCAGCTTAAGGACAGCAAGCTACGAGCAGTACTTC CASSLRTASYEQYF
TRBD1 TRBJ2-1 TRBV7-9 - TGTGCCAGCAGGAGACAGGGGGCCCACAATGAGCAGTTCTTC CASRRQGAHNEQFF
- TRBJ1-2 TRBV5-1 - TGCGCCAGCAGCGCTAGACAACCTATCTATGGCTACACCTTC CASSARQPIYGYTF
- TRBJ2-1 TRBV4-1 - TGCGCCAGCAGCCATTACGCGCAGGCTTTCTTC CASSHYAQAFF
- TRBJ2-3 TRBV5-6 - TGTGCCAGCAGCTTGGGGGTAGCGGACACAGATACGCAGTATTTT CASSLGVADTDTQYF
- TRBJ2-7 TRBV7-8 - TGTGCCAGCAGCCTGGGACAAAACTACGAGCAGTACTTC CASSLGQNYEQYF
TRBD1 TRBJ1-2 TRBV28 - TGTGCCAGCACCGAAGGGGGCAAGGTCAATGGCTACACCTTC CASTEGGKVNGYTF
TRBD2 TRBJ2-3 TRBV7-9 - TGTGCCAGCAGCTTAGCGGCGGGGGTACGAGATACGCAGTATTTT CASSLAAGVRDTQYF
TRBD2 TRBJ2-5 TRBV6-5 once TGTGCCAGCAGTTACGGTCCCGGGCGGGGGCAAGAGACCCAGTACTTC CASSYGPGRGQETQYF
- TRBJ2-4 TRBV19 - TGTGCCAGTAGTATAGGAAGTCCAAGGGACATTCAGTACTTC CASSIGSPRDIQYF
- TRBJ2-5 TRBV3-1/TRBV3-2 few TGTGCCAGCAGCCCCTCTTTCTCCGGGCGGGAGACCCAGTACTTC CASSPSFSGRETQYF
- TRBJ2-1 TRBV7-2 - TGTGCCAGCAGCCCAGGGGTGGGGGGGCAGTTCTTC CASSPGVGGQFF
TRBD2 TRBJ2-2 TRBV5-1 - TGCGCCAGCAGACCTACTAGCGGGAGTACCGGGGAGCTGTTTTTT CASRPTSGSTGELFF
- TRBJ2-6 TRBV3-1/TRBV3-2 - TGTGCCAGCAGCCAAGGTTCAGGGTCTGGGGCCAACGTCCTGACTTTC CASSQGSGSGANVLTF
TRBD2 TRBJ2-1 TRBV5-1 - TGCGCCAGCAGCTTGGAAGGCGGGAGTGGCAATGAGCAGTTCTTC CASSLEGGSGNEQFF
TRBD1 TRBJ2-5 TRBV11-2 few TGTGCCAGCAGCTTAGAAGGGGGGACAGGGGCGTCCCAGTACTTC CASSLEGGTGASQYF
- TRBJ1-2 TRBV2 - TGTGCCAGCAACGGTGGAGGCGGCTACACCTTC CASNGGGGYTF
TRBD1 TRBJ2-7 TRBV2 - TGTGCCAGCAGGAGACAAACAGGGGCCCAGTACTTC CASRRQTGAQYF
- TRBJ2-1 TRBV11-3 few TGTGCCAGCAGCGAGGGGGAGGGGACCCGCTACAATGAGCAGTTCTTC CASSEGEGTRYNEQFF
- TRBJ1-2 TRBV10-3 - TGTGCCATCAGTGAGGGGGCAGACTATGGCTACACCTTC CAISEGADYGYTF
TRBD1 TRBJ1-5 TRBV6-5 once TGTGCCAGCAGTTCAATCCCCGGACAGGGAAGTCAGCCCCAGCATTTT CASSSIPGQGSQPQHF